A single sample is the source of the 25 T cell receptor beta chains below, sequenced in a study of vaccination effects on CD4 cells after COVID-19 (dated by TCRdb to 2021 to 2024). These TCRs are of unknown antigen specificity. In the ViraFEST assay, PBMC were stimulated with viral peptide pools, and TCR sequencing was then used to find antigen-specific CD4+ T cell clonotypes based on their expansion. After approximately eleven days of culture, CD4+ T cells were isolated with the EasySep CD4+ T cell isolation kit. Each participant received two doses of an mRNA SARS-CoV-2 vaccine, either BNT162b2 or mRNA-1273. The protocol used for the library was the immunoSEQ multiplex PCR assay. This immuneACCESS table, as held by TCRdb, lists in-frame sequences with V and J called but not all clones. Of the missing ones, under half trace to an unresolved V gene in checked studies; the others have no known cause. Recorded for this sample are roughly 24,000 clones; roughly 73% of them occurred a single time. The leading ten clones occupy roughly a quarter of the sample.

Sequenced here: CD4+ T cells from PBMCs cultured with HCoV-NL63 spike peptides, sampled after COVID-19 vaccination. The cell subset or site label, as the study defines it: HCoV-NL63 spike overlapping peptide pool stimulation. These receptors all stem from a human donor who received a COVID-19 vaccine.

The CDR3: CASSLRGGASRAGEQFF. CDR3 coding DNA: TGTGCCAGCAGCTTACGTGGGGGGGCCTCCAGGGCGGGTGAGCAGTTCTTC. The chain combines TRBV5-4 with TRBJ2-1, with a possible D match to TRBD2 (7 bases). Deletions cut 2 bases from V and 9 bases from J, with 24 bases between. CDR1 is SGHNT, CDR2 YYREEE, per germline (reference sequence). This CDR3 has 17 residues.

This clone was recorded once. The rearrangement links TRBV12-3 or TRBV12-4 to TRBJ1-2; D unresolved. The V gene lost 3 bases and the J gene lost 2 bases, with 7 bases spanning the gap. The CDR3 totals 13 residues. CDR3 sequence (DNA): TGTGCCAGCAGTTTTGGGCAGAACTATGGCTACACCTTC. It specifies CASSFGQNYGYTF.

This chain joins TRBV6-4 and TRBJ2-5, with 10 positions matching TRBD2. CDR1 is MRHNA, CDR2 SNTAGT, per germline. This CDR3 is 15 amino acids long. V gave up 4 bases and J gave up 11 bases; unmatched junction bases: 13. DNA for the CDR3: TGTGCCAGCAGTGCCGAAGCGGGGGGGCCGAGAGAACAGTACTTC. Its translation is CASSAEAGGPREQYF.

This clone was found a few times. The chain employs TRBV7-9 and TRBJ1-6; 11 nucleotides match TRBD1. J gave up 8 bases and V 3 bases, and 3 bases lay outside the gene matches. The CDR3 covers 15 residues. Germline V gives CDR1 SEHNR, CDR2 FQNEAQ (reference sequence). The CDR3 sequence: CASSFGQGAYSPLHF. CDR3 DNA sequence: TGTGCCAGCAGCTTTGGACAGGGGGCTTATTCACCCCTCCACTTT.

The chain recombines TRBV28 with TRBJ2-5; D unclear. V was trimmed by 3 bases and J by 9 bases, leaving 35 bases between them. The length of the CDR3 is 20 residues. The V gene's germline CDR1 is MDHEN and CDR2 SYDVKM. CDR3 protein: CASSLFPPARRSSSLSAQYF. The CDR3 region has the DNA TGTGCCAGCAGTTTGTTCCCCCCAGCCCGAAGGAGCTCCAGCTTGTCGGCCCAGTACTTC.

The genes are TRBV12-3 or TRBV12-4 and TRBJ1-3; 8 positions match TRBD1. This CDR3 region has 13 residues. Trimming cost V 6 bases and J 7 bases; bases outside gene matches: 5. CDR3: CASSPGGWNTIYF. Written as DNA, the CDR3 is TGTGCCAGCAGCCCAGGGGGCTGGAACACCATATATTTT.

In the case of this clone: This sample also contains other DNA sequences that code for the same CDR3. The chain recombines TRBV5-1 with TRBJ1-1; the D gene is possibly TRBD1 (5 bases). V gave up 0 bases and J gave up 3 bases, with 9 bases separating them. Germline assignment: CDR1 SGHRS and CDR2 YFSETQ. The CDR3 sequence is 14 residues long. CDR3 coding DNA: TGCGCCAGCAGCTTGGCCGGGGGTTACACTGAAGCTTTCTTT. Translated, it gives CASSLAGGYTEAFF. Supplemented by reference TRBV5-1 and TRBJ1-1, the full variable domain reads KAGVTQTPRYLIKTRGQQVTLSCSPISGHRSVSWYQQTPGQGLQFLFEYFSETQRNKGNFPGRFSGRQFSNSRSEMNVSTLELGDSALYLCASSLAGGYTEAFFGQGTRLTVV.

This sequence joins TRBV7-6 and TRBJ2-5; 8 positions match TRBD2. Trimming took 4 bases from V and 5 from J; bases not matched to a gene: 9. In germline, CDR1 is SGHVS, CDR2 FNYEAQ. The CDR3 has 15 amino acids. The CDR3 protein is CASSSLEGLVETQYF. The CDR3 nucleotides are TGTGCCAGCAGCTCCCTGGAGGGACTAGTCGAGACCCAGTACTTC.

V is TRBV10-3 and J is TRBJ2-5; D is unclear. CDR1 and CDR2 (germline): ENHRY, SYGVKD. Trimming removed 4 bases from V and 4 bases from J, with 13 bases in between. The CDR3 has 14 residues. The CDR3 coding sequence is TGTGCCATCAGTGTTTCTCCCCCAGGAGAGACCCAGTACTTC. Amino acids: CAISVSPPGETQYF.

The rearrangement joins TRBV5-3 to TRBJ1-3; perhaps TRBD1 as D (5 bases). TRBV5-3 counts as an open reading frame of uncertain function. Deletions cut 2 bases from V and 9 bases from J, with 9 bases between. This CDR3 spans 12 amino acids. The CDR3 region is CARSFSGCTIYF. The CDR3 DNA is TGTGCCAGAAGCTTCTCAGGGTGCACCATATATTTT.

This clone was found a few times. This chain joins TRBV4-2 and TRBJ1-4; D remains ambiguous. V was clipped by 4 bases and J by 7 bases, with 16 bases between them. Per germline, CDR1 LGHNA and CDR2 YNFKEQ. The CDR3 extends over 15 amino acids. CDR3 sequence reads: CASSLGPTEGEKLFF. The CDR3 bases are TGTGCCAGCAGCCTCGGACCGACGGAGGGTGAAAAACTGTTTTTT.

The V and J genes are TRBV18 and TRBJ2-3; 9 bases fit TRBD2. Germline V gene lookup returns CDR1 KGHSH and CDR2 LQKENI. V lost 2 bases, J lost 2 bases, and 5 bases stayed unmatched. The CDR3 length is 16 residues. CDR3 sequence (DNA): TGTGCCAGCTCACCAATGGCGGGAGGGCCCACAGATACGCAGTATTTT. As protein: CASSPMAGGPTDTQYF.

The chain is built from TRBV27 and TRBJ1-5, with TRBD1 matching 11 bases. Germline V CDR1 and CDR2: MNHEY, SMNVEV (reference sequence). Trimming cost V 5 bases and J 1 base; bases outside gene matches: 13. This CDR3 spans 19 amino acids. The CDR3 DNA sequence: TGTGCCAGCAGTCCCTCCGGGACAGGGGGAAGATGGAGCAATCAGCCCCAGCATTTT. Amino acids: CASSPSGTGGRWSNQPQHF.

This clone was recorded once. V usage is TRBV30 and J usage is TRBJ1-2; D unclear. V lost 2 bases and J 0 bases, leaving 13 bases between the germline ends. This CDR3 contains 15 residues. The V gene's germline CDR1 is GTSNPN and CDR2 SVGIG (reference sequence). The CDR3 loop reads CAWSRAWGPNYGYTF. CDR3 coding DNA: TGTGCCTGGAGTCGCGCTTGGGGTCCTAACTATGGCTACACCTTC. The full variable domain, rest sourced from reference TRBV30 and TRBJ1-2, is SQTIHQWPATLVQPVGSPLSLECTVEGTSNPNLYWYRQAAGRGLQLLFYSVGIGQISSEVPQNLSASRPQDRQFILSSKKLLLSDSGFYLCAWSRAWGPNYGYTFGSGTRLTVV.

CDR3 bases: TGCGCCAGCAGCCAGGACAGGGTTTTTAACACTGAAGCTTTCTTT. It is translated as CASSQDRVFNTEAFF. J is TRBJ1-1 and V is TRBV4-1, with TRBD1 matching 8 bases. Per the germline V gene, CDR1 is MGHRA and CDR2 is YSYEKL. V gave up 3 bases and J gave up 2 bases; unmatched junction bases: 5. This CDR3 comprises 15 residues.

The chain joins TRBV12-5 to TRBJ2-3, with a weak D call TRBD1 (6 bases). Germline CDR1 reads LGHNT; CDR2 reads FRNRAP. Trimming shortened V by 7 bases and J by 2 bases, and 13 bases separated the two germline ends. The CDR3 sequence is 14 residues long. CDR3 sequence (DNA): TGTGCTAGTGCCTCGGACAGCTTCACAGATACGCAGTATTTT. This gives the protein CASASDSFTDTQYF.

The chain couples TRBV28 to TRBJ2-7; D is ambiguous. The CDR3 length is 11 residues. Germline loops: CDR1 MDHEN, CDR2 SYDVKM. V lost 5 bases to trimming and J lost 3 bases, with 5 bases between them. CDR3 nucleotides: TGTGCCAGCAGTCAGAGCTACGAGCAGTACTTC. Translation gives CASSQSYEQYF.

The DNA for the CDR3 is TGCAGTGCCGCCCCGACCGGTGAGCAGTTCTTC. As protein: CSAAPTGEQFF. This sequence joins TRBV20-1 and TRBJ2-1; D is uncertain. The germline V gene encodes CDR1 DFQATT and CDR2 SNEGSKA (reference sequence). V lost 6 bases, J lost 9 bases, and 12 bases lay in between. The CDR3 consists of 11 residues.

The CDR3 here is CASTLRGGLNYNEQFF. CDR3 sequence (DNA): TGTGCCAGCACCTTAAGGGGGGGACTAAATTACAATGAGCAGTTCTTC. The rearrangement joins TRBV3-1 (or the pseudogene TRBV3-2) to TRBJ2-1; D perhaps matches TRBD2 (7 bases). The CDR3 consists of 16 residues. V was cut by 7 bases and J by 4 bases, with 20 bases left in between. CDR1 and CDR2 from the germline V gene are LGHDT and YNNKEL (reference sequence).

CDR3 protein: CASSGDQEGRSSYNSPLHF. The CDR3 DNA is TGTGCCAGCAGCGGCGATCAGGAGGGCAGGAGCTCCTATAATTCACCCCTCCACTTT. The V call is TRBV5-4, the J call TRBJ1-6; D gene uncertain. The CDR3 runs 19 residues. Between the trimmed V and J ends, which lost 4 bases and 0 bases, there was a span of 20 bases. Per the germline V gene, CDR1 is SGHNT and CDR2 is YYREEE (reference sequence).

This chain connects TRBV5-1 to TRBJ2-5; D possibly corresponds to TRBD1 (6 bases). The V gene lost 1 base and the J gene lost 1 base, with 11 bases spanning the gap. The CDR3 is 15 amino acids. Germline V gene sequence: CDR1 SGHRS, CDR2 YFSETQ. CDR3 DNA sequence: TGCGCCAGCAGCTTGAGGGGGTCCCTCCAAGAGACCCAGTACTTC. It encodes CASSLRGSLQETQYF.

This clone was counted only a few times. The rearrangement joins TRBV10-2 to TRBJ1-2; D possibly corresponds to TRBD1 (5 bases). Trimming stripped 2 bases from V and 0 bases from J, with 7 bases between. This CDR3 contains 14 residues. The V gene's germline CDR1 is WSHSY and CDR2 SAAADI. CDR3: CASSEGGANYGYTF. As DNA, the CDR3 is TGCGCCAGCAGTGAGGGGGGGGCTAACTATGGCTACACCTTC.

CDR3 DNA sequence: TGCGCCAGCAGCTTGGGGGAGAACACAGATACGCAGTATTTT. It yields the protein CASSLGENTDTQYF. V usage is TRBV5-1 and J usage is TRBJ2-3; the D gene is possibly TRBD2 (5 bases). CDR3 length: 14 amino acids. The V and J ends lost 0 bases and 2 bases respectively, with 7 bases between them. Germline CDR1 reads SGHRS; CDR2 reads YFSETQ.

The chain links TRBV6-6 to TRBJ1-5, with D unclear. The V end lost 0 bases, the J end lost 7 bases, and 7 bases lay between the germline ends. The germline CDR1 and CDR2 sequences are MNHNY and SVGAGI (reference sequence). The CDR3 consists of 13 residues. CDR3 residues: CASSYSEYQPQHF. The CDR3 bases are TGTGCCAGCAGTTACTCCGAATACCAGCCCCAGCATTTT.

The CDR3 reads CASSLGSSDSLNTGELFF. CDR3 DNA sequence: TGTGCCAGCAGCTTGGGATCTTCGGACAGCCTAAACACCGGGGAGCTGTTTTTT. The chain carries TRBV5-4 and TRBJ2-2; D may be TRBD1 (6 bases). This CDR3 contains 18 residues. V was pared by 0 bases and J by 2 bases, with 17 bases between. Germline CDR1 and CDR2: SGHNT and YYREEE (reference sequence).